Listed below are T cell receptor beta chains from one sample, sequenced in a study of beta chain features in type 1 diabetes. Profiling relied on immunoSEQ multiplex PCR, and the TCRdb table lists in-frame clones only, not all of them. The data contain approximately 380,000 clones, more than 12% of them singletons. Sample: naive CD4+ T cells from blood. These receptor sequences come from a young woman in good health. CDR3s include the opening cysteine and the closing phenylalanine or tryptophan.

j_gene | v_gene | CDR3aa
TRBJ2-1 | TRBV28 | CASSLLAGVNEQFF
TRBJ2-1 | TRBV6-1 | CASSEGVAGDRNEQFF
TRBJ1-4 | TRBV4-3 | CASSHTAGDEKLFF
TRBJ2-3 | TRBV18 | CASTEGATDTQYF
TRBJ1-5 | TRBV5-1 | CASSLTGGGQPQHF
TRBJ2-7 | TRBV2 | CASSPDRVALEQYF
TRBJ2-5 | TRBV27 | CASSFNEWSTQYF
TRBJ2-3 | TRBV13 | CASSRGGPYTSTDTQYF
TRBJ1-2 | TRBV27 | CASSLEGRYGYTF
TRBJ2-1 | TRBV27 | CASSLRGNEQFF
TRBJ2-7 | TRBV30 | CAWINPSGVYEQYF
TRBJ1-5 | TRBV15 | CATSREWQGSNQPQHF
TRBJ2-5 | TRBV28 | CASSIQGYETQYF
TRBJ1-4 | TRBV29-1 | CSVLTGTGNEKLFF
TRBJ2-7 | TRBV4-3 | CASSQVGGGVTYEQYF
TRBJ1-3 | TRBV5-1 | CASSLEANAGNTIYF
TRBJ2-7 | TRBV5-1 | CASSFGQGLEQYF
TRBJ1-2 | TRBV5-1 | CASRRDSANYGYTF
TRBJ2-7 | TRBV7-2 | CASSPGYSVPYEQYF
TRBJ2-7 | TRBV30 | CAWRGTGPYEQYF
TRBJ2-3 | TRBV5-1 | CASSLATATDTQYF
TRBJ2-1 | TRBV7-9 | CASSLAGSGKSYNEQFF
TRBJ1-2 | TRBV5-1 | CASSPTLGSNYGYTF
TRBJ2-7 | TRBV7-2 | CASSLDRREQYF
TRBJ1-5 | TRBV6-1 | CASILSRTGNQPQHF
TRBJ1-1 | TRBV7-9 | CASSLAMVIGGKNTEAFF
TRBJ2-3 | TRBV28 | CASLGATDTQYF
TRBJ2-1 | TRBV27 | CASSFSSGAYNEQFF
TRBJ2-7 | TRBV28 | CASSGQGPYEQYF
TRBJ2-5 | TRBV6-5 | CASSYSLGETQYF
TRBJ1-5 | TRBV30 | CAWDTTNQPQHF
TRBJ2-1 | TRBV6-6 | CASTLRDYNEQFF
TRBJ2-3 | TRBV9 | CASSPAGGWTDTQYF
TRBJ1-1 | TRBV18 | CASSPQGGGNTEAFF
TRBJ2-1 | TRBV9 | CASSVGPPHYNEQFF
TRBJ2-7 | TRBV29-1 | CSVRGRVFLGEQYF
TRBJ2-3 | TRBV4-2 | CASSQVAGLAGGADTQYF
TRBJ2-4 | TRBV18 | CASSPPSGYLAKNIQYF
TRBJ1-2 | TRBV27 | CASSLNGGWGNYGYTF
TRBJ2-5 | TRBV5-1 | CASSLDGQETQYF
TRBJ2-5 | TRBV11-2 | CASSLTERGETQYF
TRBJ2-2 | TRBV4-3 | CASSQEWRQDSYTGELFF
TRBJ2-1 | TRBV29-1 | CSVEDLRKSYNEQFF
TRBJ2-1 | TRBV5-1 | CASSNIRRGSSYNEQFF
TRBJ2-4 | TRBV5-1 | CASSLEAWEAKNIQYF
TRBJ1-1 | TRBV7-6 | CASSLERLGTEAFF
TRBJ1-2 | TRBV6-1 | CASSSRDSHNYGYTF
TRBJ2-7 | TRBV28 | CASVKMTGFYEQYF
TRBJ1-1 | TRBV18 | CASSPWAVNTEAFF
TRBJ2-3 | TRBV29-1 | CSVLSGQGNRPSTDTQYF
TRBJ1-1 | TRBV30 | CAHEANTEAFF
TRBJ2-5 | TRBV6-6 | CASMSLETQYF
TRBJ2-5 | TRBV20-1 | CSSTGHETQYF